The 14 T cell receptor beta chains reported below all come from one sample, sequenced in a study of T cells after yellow fever vaccination (dated by TCRdb to about 2019). The sample's treatment or condition label, decoded: live attenuated yellow fever vaccine strain. Libraries were built with 5' RACE. The reads were generated on an Illumina HiSeq 2500. In TCRdb, the public reads were trimmed at Q25 with fastp and aligned with MiXCR, with productive beta chains retained. One record per CDR3 amino acid sequence lists the most common genes and DNA. This sample is represented by roughly 260,000 distinct CDR3 sequences; approximately 13% of them were singletons. The ten largest account for approximately 0.49% of the sample. The sample in question was CD4+ T cells sorted from PBMCs, obtained 45 days after the yellow fever booster vaccination. All receptors derive from a man aged 25 to 40 who received the YFV17D yellow fever vaccine.

This clonotype was detected only a few times. It may be a read error: a sequence one base away is much more abundant. The rearrangement joins TRBV7-2 to TRBJ2-7; TRBD1 matches at 7 bases. CDR3 length: 15 residues. V shed 1 base, J shed 2 bases, and the junction held 5 bases outside the gene matches. Germline V gene sequence: CDR1 SGHTA, CDR2 FQGNSA. The CDR3 spells CASSLEQGSTYEQYF. The CDR3 region has the DNA TGTGCCAGCAGCTTAGAACAGGGGTCGACCTACGAGCAGTACTTC.

This clonotype was seen many times. The J gene is TRBJ2-5, the V gene TRBV20-1; D unresolved. The CDR3 length is 11 residues. Trimming shortened V by 3 bases and J by 2 bases, and 4 bases separated the two germline ends. Germline assignment: CDR1 DFQATT and CDR2 SNEGSKA (reference sequence). The CDR3 coding sequence is TGCAGTGCTAGGTTTCAAGAGACCCAGTACTTC. This encodes CSARFQETQYF.

The chain is built from TRBV5-1 and TRBJ1-2, with 7 bases matching TRBD1. Germline V lookup: CDR1 SGHRS, CDR2 YFSETQ. J was trimmed by 7 bases and V by 4 bases; bases with no gene match: 7. This CDR3 is 13 amino acids long. The chain's CDR3 is CASSPDRVLGYTF. The CDR3 DNA is TGCGCCAGCAGCCCCGACAGGGTCCTTGGCTACACCTTC.

The CDR3 is CASSLVRASGGELFF. DNA of the CDR3: TGTGCCAGCAGCTTAGTAAGGGCTTCGGGCGGGGAGCTGTTTTTT. This sequence joins TRBV7-2 and TRBJ2-2; D remains ambiguous. This CDR3 has 15 amino acids. The germline V gene has CDR1 SGHTA and CDR2 FQGNSA. V was clipped by 1 base and J by 7 bases, with 13 bases between them.

This clonotype showed up just a few times. V and J are TRBV7-2 and TRBJ2-7, with 12 bases matching TRBD2. With V trimmed by 5 bases and J by 3 bases, 8 bases remained unmatched. Germline CDR1 SGHTA, CDR2 FQGNSA. The CDR3 is 16 residues long. In DNA, the CDR3 is TGTGCCAGCAGCATACTAGCGGGAGGCACGAACTACGAGCAGTACTTC. Amino acid sequence: CASSILAGGTNYEQYF.

In its sample, this clonotype was seen a few times. J is TRBJ1-5 and V is TRBV12-3 or TRBV12-4; unclear D gene. This CDR3 is 16 amino acids long. Trimming stripped 3 bases from V and 1 base from J, with 13 bases between. The CDR3 here is CASSFYGSGSNQPQHF. DNA of the CDR3: TGTGCCAGCAGTTTCTACGGCTCGGGGAGCAATCAGCCCCAGCATTTT.

This clonotype appeared a few times. The rearrangement links TRBV12-3 or TRBV12-4 to TRBJ1-2, with D possibly being TRBD1 (5 bases). Trimming shortened V by 5 bases and J by 5 bases, and 15 bases separated the two germline ends. CDR3 length: 14 amino acids. The CDR3 is CASSGGTDSYGYTF. The CDR3 DNA is TGTGCCAGCAGTGGAGGGACCGACTCTTATGGCTACACCTTC.

V gene TRBV6-5 combines with J gene TRBJ2-1; 12 bases line up with TRBD2. Germline V gene lookup returns CDR1 MNHEY and CDR2 SVGAGI. The CDR3 has 16 residues. The ends lost 5 bases at V and 1 base at J; junction bases unmatched: 3. The CDR3 bases are TGTGCCAGCAGTCATACTAGCGGGGGGTCCTACAATGAGCAGTTCTTC. Protein product: CASSHTSGGSYNEQFF.

This clonotype has at least ten counts. This rearrangement joins TRBV18 to TRBJ1-3; possibly TRBD1 for D (5 bases). The CDR3 runs 14 residues. Germline V gene data show CDR1 as KGHSH and CDR2 as LQKENI. Trimming pared 4 bases from V and 2 bases from J, leaving 9 bases between. As DNA, the CDR3 is TGTGCCAGCTCACAAGGGGCAGCTGGAAACACCATATATTTT. It translates to CASSQGAAGNTIYF.

Here the CDR3 DNA reads TGTGCCAGCGGGGACGGGGAGCTGTTTTTT. It specifies CASGDGELFF. This chain connects TRBV12-3 or TRBV12-4 to TRBJ2-2; D remains unclear. The CDR3 consists of 10 residues. Trimming shortened V by 8 bases and J by 7 bases, and 5 bases separated the two germline ends.

The V gene is TRBV5-3, the J gene TRBJ2-1, with unresolved D. TRBV5-3 is annotated as an ORF whose role is uncertain. Trimming took off 2 bases at V and 5 bases at J, with 14 bases between the two ends. This CDR3 is 15 amino acids long. The CDR3 region is CARSFVAIQNNEQFF. As DNA, the CDR3 is TGTGCCAGAAGCTTCGTTGCAATACAAAACAATGAGCAGTTCTTC.

This clonotype was picked up a small number of times. V usage is TRBV5-1 and J usage is TRBJ2-3; TRBD2 matches 9 bases. Germline CDR1 is SGHRS and CDR2 is YFSETQ. There are 15 residues in the CDR3. V lost 4 bases and J lost 2; bases outside the gene matches: 5. The CDR3 protein is CASSGLAGYTDTQYF. For the CDR3, the DNA is TGCGCCAGCAGCGGTCTAGCGGGGTACACAGATACGCAGTATTTT.

This clonotype has more than one count but fewer than ten. The chain combines TRBV7-9 with TRBJ2-7; 10 bases map to TRBD1. With V trimmed by 4 bases and J by 4 bases, 7 bases remained unmatched. This CDR3 has 15 amino acids. CDR1 is SEHNR, CDR2 FQNEAQ, per germline (reference sequence). Here the CDR3 DNA reads TGTGCCAGCAGCTGGGATAGGGACAGGGGTTACGAGCAGTACTTC. Encoded protein: CASSWDRDRGYEQYF.

V usage is TRBV5-1 and J usage is TRBJ1-1; 7 bases are shared with TRBD1. This CDR3 comprises 15 residues. J was trimmed by 1 base and V by 4 bases; bases with no gene match: 7. Looked up from germline, CDR1 is SGHRS and CDR2 is YFSETQ. The CDR3 DNA reads TGCGCCAGCAGCACTTACAGGGGTCGGAACACTGAAGCTTTCTTT. As protein: CASSTYRGRNTEAFF.